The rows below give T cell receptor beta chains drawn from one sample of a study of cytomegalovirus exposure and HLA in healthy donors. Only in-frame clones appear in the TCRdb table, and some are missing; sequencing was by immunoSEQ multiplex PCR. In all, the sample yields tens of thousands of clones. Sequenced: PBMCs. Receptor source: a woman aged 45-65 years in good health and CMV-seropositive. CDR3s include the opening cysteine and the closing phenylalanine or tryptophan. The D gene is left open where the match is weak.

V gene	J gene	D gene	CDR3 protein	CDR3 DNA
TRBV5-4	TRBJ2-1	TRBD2	CASSLGGGSDEQFF	TGTGCCAGCAGCTTGGGTGGCGGGAGCGATGAGCAGTTCTTC
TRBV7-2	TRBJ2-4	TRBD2	CASSGGLAGVGDIQYF	TGTGCCAGCAGCGGGGGACTAGCGGGAGTGGGGGACATTCAGTACTTC
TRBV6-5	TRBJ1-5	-	CASSYSNTGYQPQHF	TGTGCCAGCAGTTACTCGAACACAGGCTATCAGCCCCAGCATTTT
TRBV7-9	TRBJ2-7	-	CASSLAFNSQGEQYF	TGTGCCAGCAGCTTAGCATTCAACTCCCAGGGGGAGCAGTACTTC
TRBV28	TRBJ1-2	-	CASSSDINYGYTF	TGTGCCAGCAGTTCGGACATCAACTATGGCTACACCTTC
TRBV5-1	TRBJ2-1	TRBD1	CASSGLARGLYNEQFF	TGCGCCAGCAGCGGCTTAGCTAGGGGGCTCTACAATGAGCAGTTCTTC
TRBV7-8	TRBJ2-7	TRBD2	CASSPWTSAGTEQYF	TGTGCCAGCAGCCCATGGACTAGCGCGGGGACCGAGCAGTACTTC
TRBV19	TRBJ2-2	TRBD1	CASSIQGADGELFF	TGTGCCAGTAGTATACAGGGGGCGGACGGGGAGCTGTTTTTT
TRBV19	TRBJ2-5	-	CASRPLERETQYF	TGTGCCAGTCGCCCCCTGGAGAGGGAGACCCAGTACTTC
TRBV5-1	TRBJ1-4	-	CASSLLGGLFLEKLFF	TGCGCCAGCAGCCTTCTGGGGGGGCTCTTCCTAGAAAAACTGTTTTTT
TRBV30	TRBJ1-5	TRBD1	CAWSDGTGYQPQHF	TGTGCCTGGAGTGACGGGACAGGGTATCAGCCCCAGCATTTT
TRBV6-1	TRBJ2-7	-	CASVAVGYEQYF	TGTGCCAGCGTAGCAGTCGGCTACGAGCAGTACTTC
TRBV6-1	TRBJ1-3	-	CASSADRRSGNTIYF	TGTGCCAGCAGTGCCGACAGACGCTCTGGAAACACCATATATTTT
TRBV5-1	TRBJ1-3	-	CASSLAGYGNTIYF	TGCGCCAGCAGCTTGGCGGGGTATGGAAACACCATATATTTT
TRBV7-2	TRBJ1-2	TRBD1	CASSPRTGTNYGYTF	TGTGCCAGCAGCCCCAGGACAGGGACTAACTATGGCTACACCTTC
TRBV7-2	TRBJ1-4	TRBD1	CASSTDRATNEKLFF	TGTGCCAGCAGCACCGACAGGGCTACTAATGAAAAACTGTTTTTT
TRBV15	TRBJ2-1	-	CATSRDGGNYNEQFF	TGTGCCACCAGCAGAGATGGCGGCAACTACAATGAGCAGTTCTTC
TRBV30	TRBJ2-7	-	CAWSRQIYEQYF	TGTGCCTGGAGCCGACAGATCTACGAGCAGTACTTC
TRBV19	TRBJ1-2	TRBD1	CASSLGQAINYGYTF	TGTGCCAGTAGTCTGGGACAGGCGATCAACTATGGCTACACCTTC
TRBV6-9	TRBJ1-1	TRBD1	CASSRQGATEAFF	TGTGCCAGCAGTCGACAGGGGGCCACTGAAGCTTTCTTT
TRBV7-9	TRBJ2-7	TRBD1	CASSLFRTGSYEQYF	TGTGCCAGCAGCTTATTCAGGACAGGCTCCTACGAGCAGTACTTC
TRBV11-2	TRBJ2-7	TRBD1	CASRGQGAYEQYF	TGTGCCAGCAGGGGACAGGGGGCCTACGAGCAGTACTTC
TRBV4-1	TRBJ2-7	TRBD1	CASSQPSRDRGGEQYF	TGCGCCAGCAGCCAGCCCTCCCGGGACAGGGGGGGCGAGCAGTACTTC
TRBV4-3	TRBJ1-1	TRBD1	CASSQGDRVAEAFF	TGCGCCAGCAGCCAGGGAGACAGGGTAGCTGAAGCTTTCTTT
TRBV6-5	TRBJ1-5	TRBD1	CASREGDRVAQPQHF	TGTGCCAGCAGGGAGGGTGACAGGGTAGCCCAGCCCCAGCATTTT
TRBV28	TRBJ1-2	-	CASSLFSVAKGGYTF	TGTGCCAGCAGTTTATTTTCGGTTGCCAAGGGGGGCTACACCTTC
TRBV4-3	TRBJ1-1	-	CASSQEAEAEAFF	TGCGCCAGCAGCCAAGAAGCAGAGGCTGAAGCTTTCTTT
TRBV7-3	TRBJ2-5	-	CASSSNTGVQETQYF	TGTGCCAGCAGCTCCAACACGGGGGTCCAAGAGACCCAGTACTTC